Below, one T cell receptor beta chain is given with its context. The CDR3 is 17 amino acids. J lost 5 bases, V lost 6 bases, and 15 bases had no gene match. CDR1 and CDR2 from the germline V gene are MNHNS and SASEGT. The data were obtained in a study of response to subunit inactivated influenza vaccine. TCRdb recomputed calls from the RT-PCR reads with MiXCR, one row per CDR3 protein. The sample shows hundreds of thousands of distinct CDR3 sequences, approximately 17% of them seen only once. J is TRBJ2-3 and V is TRBV6-1; the match to TRBD1 covers 9 bases. This receptor was identified in a man aged 50 to 59 who received an inactivated influenza vaccine. Sequences were derived from PBMCs from blood, sampled around 5 days after vaccination. The CDR3 spells CASSRTARDREKDTQYF. The CDR3 nucleotides are TGTGCCAGCAGCCGAACGGCGAGGGACAGGGAAAAAGATACGCAGTATTTT.